A selection of T cell receptor beta chains follows, all from one sample in a study of blood T cell repertoires in COVID-19. Assay used: immunoSEQ multiplex PCR; TCRdb lists only in-frame clones, some missing. The sample consists of roughly 200,000 clones, 65% to 85% of them appearing once. The source material was peripheral blood. The source is a man aged 45 to 65 with active or convalescent COVID-19. Each CDR3 is given with its conserved first and last residue. Each record gives: clone size, V gene, J gene, D gene, CDR3 length, CDR3 protein, CDR3 DNA. The D gene is left open where the match is weak. For some rows the clone size is stated as once, few or many, or as a class when expanded; others skip it.

abundance: once; v_gene: TRBV14; j_gene: TRBJ2-4; d_gene: .; len: 15; CDR3aa: CASSQAGRGTDIQYF; CDR3nt: TGTGCCAGCAGCCAAGCGGGCAGGGGCACGGACATTCAGTACTTC
abundance: .; v_gene: TRBV7-2; j_gene: TRBJ1-3; d_gene: .; len: 13; CDR3aa: CASSPFRGNTIYF; CDR3nt: TGTGCCAGCAGTCCTTTCCGGGGAAACACCATATATTTT
abundance: .; v_gene: TRBV2; j_gene: TRBJ2-1; d_gene: TRBD1; len: 16; CDR3aa: CASSSTGTGPYNEQFF; CDR3nt: TGTGCCAGCAGTTCCACCGGGACAGGGCCCTACAATGAGCAGTTCTTC
abundance: once; v_gene: TRBV6-4; j_gene: TRBJ2-3; d_gene: TRBD2; len: 17; CDR3aa: CASSDSNIPGGQGTQYF; CDR3nt: TGTGCCAGCAGTGACTCGAATATTCCGGGGGGGCAGGGTACGCAGTATTTT
abundance: .; v_gene: TRBV7-9; j_gene: TRBJ1-2; d_gene: .; len: 15; CDR3aa: CASSLALAGIYGYTF; CDR3nt: TGTGCCAGCAGCTTAGCATTAGCAGGGATCTATGGCTACACCTTC
abundance: few; v_gene: TRBV7-6; j_gene: TRBJ1-5; d_gene: TRBD1; len: 15; CDR3aa: CASSSTGAEDQPQHF; CDR3nt: TGTGCCAGCAGCTCGACAGGGGCCGAGGATCAGCCCCAGCATTTT
abundance: few; v_gene: TRBV30; j_gene: TRBJ2-7; d_gene: .; len: 14; CDR3aa: CAWSDYRYSYEQYF; CDR3nt: TGTGCCTGGAGTGACTACCGTTACTCCTACGAGCAGTACTTC
abundance: .; v_gene: TRBV15; j_gene: TRBJ2-2; d_gene: TRBD2; len: 17; CDR3aa: CATSRDIAGGHFGELFF; CDR3nt: TGTGCCACCAGCAGGGACATAGCGGGGGGGCATTTCGGGGAGCTGTTTTTT
abundance: .; v_gene: TRBV19; j_gene: TRBJ2-6; d_gene: .; len: 15; CDR3aa: CASSQGPSGANVLTF; CDR3nt: TGTGCCAGTAGTCAGGGGCCCTCTGGGGCCAACGTCCTGACTTTC
abundance: .; v_gene: TRBV5-1; j_gene: TRBJ1-1; d_gene: TRBD1; len: 14; CDR3aa: CASSLGGGNTEAFF; CDR3nt: TGCGCCAGCAGCTTAGGAGGGGGCAACACTGAAGCTTTCTTT
abundance: .; v_gene: TRBV4-2; j_gene: TRBJ1-4; d_gene: TRBD1; len: 17; CDR3aa: CASSQEDYRGENEKLFF; CDR3nt: TGTGCCAGCAGCCAAGAGGATTACAGGGGTGAAAATGAAAAACTGTTTTTT
abundance: once; v_gene: TRBV30; j_gene: TRBJ1-2; d_gene: TRBD1; len: 15; CDR3aa: CAWSYDDRDGGGYTF; CDR3nt: TGTGCCTGGAGTTACGATGACAGGGACGGTGGTGGCTACACCTTC
abundance: once; v_gene: TRBV5-1; j_gene: TRBJ2-5; d_gene: TRBD2; len: 18; CDR3aa: CASSLGLAGGPSQETQYF; CDR3nt: TGCGCCAGCAGCTTAGGACTAGCGGGGGGGCCGAGTCAAGAGACCCAGTACTTC
abundance: few; v_gene: TRBV11-1; j_gene: TRBJ2-3; d_gene: .; len: 15; CDR3aa: CASSLEERSTDTQYF; CDR3nt: TGTGCCAGCAGCTTAGAGGAGCGGAGCACAGATACGCAGTATTTT
abundance: .; v_gene: TRBV2; j_gene: TRBJ2-3; d_gene: .; len: 14; CDR3aa: CASSQGRGTDTQYF; CDR3nt: TGTGCCAGCAGTCAGGGGCGGGGCACAGATACGCAGTATTTT
abundance: .; v_gene: TRBV6-6; j_gene: TRBJ1-2; d_gene: .; len: 14; CDR3aa: CASSYRTGENGYTF; CDR3nt: TGTGCCAGCAGTTACCGAACCGGGGAGAATGGCTACACCTTC
abundance: .; v_gene: TRBV24-1; j_gene: TRBJ1-4; d_gene: TRBD1; len: 14; CDR3aa: CGTIWGPRDRGLFF; CDR3nt: TGTGGTACAATTTGGGGCCCGCGGGACAGGGGATTGTTTTTT
abundance: .; v_gene: TRBV5-1; j_gene: TRBJ1-4; d_gene: .; len: 15; CDR3aa: CASSRIRGPNEKLFF; CDR3nt: TGCGCCAGCAGCCGAATCAGGGGACCTAATGAAAAACTGTTTTTT
abundance: .; v_gene: TRBV5-4; j_gene: TRBJ2-7; d_gene: TRBD2; len: 15; CDR3aa: CASSLGAGGYYEQYF; CDR3nt: TGTGCCAGCAGCTTGGGAGCGGGGGGGTACTACGAGCAGTACTTC
abundance: .; v_gene: TRBV5-3; j_gene: TRBJ1-6; d_gene: .; len: 17; CDR3aa: CARSPNTRSSYNSPLHF; CDR3nt: TGTGCCAGAAGCCCAAACACCCGGAGCTCCTATAATTCACCCCTCCACTTT
abundance: .; v_gene: TRBV25-1; j_gene: TRBJ2-5; d_gene: .; len: 15; CDR3aa: CASSETGGQFETQYF; CDR3nt: TGTGCCAGCAGTGAAACCGGCGGACAGTTTGAGACCCAGTACTTC
abundance: once; v_gene: TRBV6-2/TRBV6-3; j_gene: TRBJ1-3; d_gene: TRBD1; len: 16; CDR3aa: CASSSGTVISGNTIYF; CDR3nt: TGTGCCAGCAGTTCCGGGACAGTGATCTCTGGAAACACCATATATTTT
abundance: .; v_gene: TRBV10-3; j_gene: TRBJ1-5; d_gene: TRBD1; len: 17; CDR3aa: CAISETGGEIGDQPQHF; CDR3nt: TGTGCCATCAGTGAGACAGGGGGGGAGATCGGCGATCAGCCCCAGCATTTT
abundance: .; v_gene: TRBV19; j_gene: TRBJ1-5; d_gene: TRBD1; len: 16; CDR3aa: CASSPRQGRINQPQHF; CDR3nt: TGTGCCAGTAGTCCCCGACAGGGGAGGATCAATCAGCCCCAGCATTTT
abundance: .; v_gene: TRBV15; j_gene: TRBJ1-4; d_gene: .; len: 16; CDR3aa: CATSRDRRKHNEKLFF; CDR3nt: TGTGCCACCAGCAGAGATCGGAGGAAACACAATGAAAAACTGTTTTTT
abundance: .; v_gene: TRBV18; j_gene: TRBJ2-1; d_gene: TRBD1; len: 17; CDR3aa: CASSPPRQGLGYNEQFF; CDR3nt: TGTGCCAGCTCACCCCCGCGACAGGGGCTAGGGTACAATGAGCAGTTCTTC
abundance: .; v_gene: TRBV12-3/TRBV12-4; j_gene: TRBJ2-5; d_gene: .; len: 13; CDR3aa: CASSFWAQETQYF; CDR3nt: TGTGCCAGCAGTTTTTGGGCACAAGAGACCCAGTACTTC
abundance: .; v_gene: TRBV5-1; j_gene: TRBJ2-2; d_gene: TRBD1; len: 16; CDR3aa: CASSYTGTVNTGELFF; CDR3nt: TGCGCCAGCAGCTACACCGGGACAGTGAACACCGGGGAGCTGTTTTTT
abundance: .; v_gene: TRBV25-1; j_gene: TRBJ1-1; d_gene: TRBD1; len: 15; CDR3aa: CASSAPGTANTEAFF; CDR3nt: TGTGCCAGCAGTGCCCCCGGGACAGCGAACACTGAAGCTTTCTTT
abundance: .; v_gene: TRBV3-1/TRBV3-2; j_gene: TRBJ1-4; d_gene: .; len: 13; CDR3aa: CASSQFQNEKLFF; CDR3nt: TGTGCCAGCAGCCAATTTCAGAATGAAAAACTGTTTTTT
abundance: .; v_gene: TRBV29-1; j_gene: TRBJ2-3; d_gene: .; len: 14; CDR3aa: CSVATGNADDTQYF; CDR3nt: TGCAGCGTTGCCACAGGGAACGCGGATGATACGCAGTATTTT
abundance: once; v_gene: TRBV5-1; j_gene: TRBJ1-1; d_gene: TRBD1; len: 15; CDR3aa: CASSADRGGNTEAFF; CDR3nt: TGCGCCAGCAGCGCGGACAGGGGAGGGAACACTGAAGCTTTCTTT
abundance: .; v_gene: TRBV5-6; j_gene: TRBJ2-1; d_gene: TRBD2; len: 16; CDR3aa: CASSLFIAGAYNEQFF; CDR3nt: TGTGCCAGCAGCTTATTCATAGCGGGGGCCTACAATGAGCAGTTCTTC
abundance: .; v_gene: TRBV25-1; j_gene: TRBJ1-4; d_gene: .; len: 13; CDR3aa: CASSKAGAEKLFF; CDR3nt: TGTGCCAGCAGTAAGGCGGGTGCGGAAAAACTGTTTTTT
abundance: few; v_gene: TRBV2; j_gene: TRBJ1-3; d_gene: .; len: 14; CDR3aa: CASKGRVGGNTIYF; CDR3nt: TGTGCCAGCAAGGGCAGGGTCGGTGGAAACACCATATATTTT
abundance: .; v_gene: TRBV19; j_gene: TRBJ2-1; d_gene: .; len: 15; CDR3aa: CASSMVWGGRNEQFF; CDR3nt: TGTGCCAGTAGTATGGTTTGGGGGGGCAGGAATGAGCAGTTCTTC
abundance: .; v_gene: TRBV7-3; j_gene: TRBJ2-5; d_gene: TRBD2; len: 15; CDR3aa: CASSRSGGYQETQYF; CDR3nt: TGTGCCAGCAGCCGTAGCGGGGGGTACCAAGAGACCCAGTACTTC
abundance: .; v_gene: TRBV4-1; j_gene: TRBJ2-7; d_gene: TRBD1; len: 16; CDR3aa: CASSQSTRDSLYEQYF; CDR3nt: TGCGCCAGCAGCCAGTCTACCCGGGACAGTTTATACGAGCAGTACTTC
abundance: .; v_gene: TRBV3-1/TRBV3-2; j_gene: TRBJ2-1; d_gene: TRBD2; len: 15; CDR3aa: CASSPTSGGAREQFF; CDR3nt: TGTGCCAGCAGCCCCACTAGCGGGGGGGCAAGAGAGCAGTTCTTC
abundance: few; v_gene: TRBV7-9; j_gene: TRBJ2-2; d_gene: TRBD1; len: 18; CDR3aa: CASSLGWVRTGGSGELFF; CDR3nt: TGTGCCAGCAGCTTAGGGTGGGTAAGGACAGGGGGCTCCGGGGAGCTGTTTTTT
abundance: .; v_gene: TRBV9; j_gene: TRBJ1-3; d_gene: .; len: 16; CDR3aa: CASSVQGSLSGNTIYF; CDR3nt: TGTGCCAGCAGCGTACAGGGATCCCTCTCTGGAAACACCATATATTTT
abundance: .; v_gene: TRBV30; j_gene: TRBJ2-3; d_gene: .; len: 13; CDR3aa: CAWSGKGTDTQYF; CDR3nt: TGTGCCTGGAGTGGGAAGGGGACAGATACGCAGTATTTT
abundance: .; v_gene: TRBV15; j_gene: TRBJ2-5; d_gene: .; len: 13; CDR3aa: CATSADPGETQYF; CDR3nt: TGTGCCACCTCGGCGGACCCGGGGGAGACCCAGTACTTC
abundance: .; v_gene: TRBV5-1; j_gene: TRBJ2-7; d_gene: .; len: 13; CDR3aa: CASSGGAAGEQYF; CDR3nt: TGCGCCAGCAGCGGGGGGGCGGCGGGGGAGCAGTACTTC
abundance: .; v_gene: TRBV18; j_gene: TRBJ2-7; d_gene: TRBD2; len: 13; CDR3aa: CASSPRRGYEQYF; CDR3nt: TGTGCCAGCTCACCACGGCGGGGGTACGAGCAGTACTTC
abundance: .; v_gene: TRBV7-3; j_gene: TRBJ2-5; d_gene: .; len: 14; CDR3aa: CASSQTGGEETQYF; CDR3nt: TGTGCCAGCAGCCAAACAGGGGGGGAAGAGACCCAGTACTTC
abundance: .; v_gene: TRBV29-1; j_gene: TRBJ2-1; d_gene: TRBD2; len: 16; CDR3aa: CSVGPLAGAEANEQFF; CDR3nt: TGCAGCGTTGGGCCGCTAGCGGGGGCCGAGGCGAATGAGCAGTTCTTC
abundance: .; v_gene: TRBV6-5; j_gene: TRBJ2-7; d_gene: TRBD2; len: 12; CDR3aa: CASTAGVVEQYF; CDR3nt: TGTGCCAGCACAGCGGGGGTGGTAGAGCAGTACTTC
abundance: .; v_gene: TRBV4-2; j_gene: TRBJ2-7; d_gene: TRBD2; len: 17; CDR3aa: CASSQPTSGGDFYEQYF; CDR3nt: TGTGCCAGCAGCCAACCAACTAGCGGGGGGGATTTCTACGAGCAGTACTTC
abundance: .; v_gene: TRBV6-5; j_gene: TRBJ2-2; d_gene: .; len: 14; CDR3aa: CASSRTGDTGELFF; CDR3nt: TGTGCCAGCAGTCGAACCGGGGACACCGGGGAGCTGTTTTTT
abundance: .; v_gene: TRBV6-6; j_gene: TRBJ1-5; d_gene: .; len: 16; CDR3aa: CASSHDRLGGNQPQHF; CDR3nt: TGTGCCAGCAGCCACGACCGCCTAGGGGGCAATCAGCCCCAGCATTTT
abundance: .; v_gene: TRBV5-1; j_gene: TRBJ1-1; d_gene: .; len: 14; CDR3aa: CASSWGEGDAEAFF; CDR3nt: TGCGCCAGCAGCTGGGGCGAAGGGGATGCTGAAGCTTTCTTT